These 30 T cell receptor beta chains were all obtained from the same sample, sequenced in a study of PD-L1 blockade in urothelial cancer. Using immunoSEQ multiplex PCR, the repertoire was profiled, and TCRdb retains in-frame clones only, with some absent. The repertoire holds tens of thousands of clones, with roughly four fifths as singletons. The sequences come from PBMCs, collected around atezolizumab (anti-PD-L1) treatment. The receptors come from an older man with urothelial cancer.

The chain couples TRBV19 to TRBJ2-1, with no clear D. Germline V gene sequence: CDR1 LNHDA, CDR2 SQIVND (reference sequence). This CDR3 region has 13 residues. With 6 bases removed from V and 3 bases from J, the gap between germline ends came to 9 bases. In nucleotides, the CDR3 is TGTGCCAGTAGCGTGGCAGACTACAATGAGCAGTTCTTC. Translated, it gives CASSVADYNEQFF.

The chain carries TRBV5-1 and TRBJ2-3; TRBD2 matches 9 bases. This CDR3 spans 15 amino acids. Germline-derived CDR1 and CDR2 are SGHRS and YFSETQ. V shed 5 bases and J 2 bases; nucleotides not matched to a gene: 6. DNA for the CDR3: TGCGCCAGCAGATTAGCGGGAGCCTCCACAGATACGCAGTATTTT. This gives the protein CASRLAGASTDTQYF.

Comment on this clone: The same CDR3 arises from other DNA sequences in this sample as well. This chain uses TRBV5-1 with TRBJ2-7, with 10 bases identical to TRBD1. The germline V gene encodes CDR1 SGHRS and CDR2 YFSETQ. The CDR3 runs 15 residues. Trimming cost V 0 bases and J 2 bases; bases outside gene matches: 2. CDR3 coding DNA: TGCGCCAGCAGCTTGGCGGGGACAGGGGCCTACGAGCAGTACTTC. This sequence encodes CASSLAGTGAYEQYF.

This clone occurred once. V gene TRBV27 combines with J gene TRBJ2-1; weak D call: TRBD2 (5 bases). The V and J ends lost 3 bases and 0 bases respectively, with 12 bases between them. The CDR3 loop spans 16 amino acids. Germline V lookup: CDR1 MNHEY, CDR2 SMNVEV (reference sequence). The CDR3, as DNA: TGTGCCAGCAGTTTCCGAGGACTGGGCTCCTACAATGAGCAGTTCTTC. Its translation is CASSFRGLGSYNEQFF.

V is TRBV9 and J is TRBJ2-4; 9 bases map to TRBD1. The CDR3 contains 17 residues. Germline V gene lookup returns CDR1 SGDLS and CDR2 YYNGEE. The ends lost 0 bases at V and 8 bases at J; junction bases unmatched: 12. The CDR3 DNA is TGTGCCAGCAGCGTAGCCCCAGGAGGGACAGGGTGGGACATTCAGTACTTC. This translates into CASSVAPGGTGWDIQYF. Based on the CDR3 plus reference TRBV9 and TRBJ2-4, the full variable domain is DSGVTQTPKHLITATGQRVTLRCSPRSGDLSVYWYQQSLDQGLQFLIQYYNGEERAKGNILERFSAQQFPDLHSELNLSSLELGDSALYFCASSVAPGGTGWDIQYFGAGTRLSVL.

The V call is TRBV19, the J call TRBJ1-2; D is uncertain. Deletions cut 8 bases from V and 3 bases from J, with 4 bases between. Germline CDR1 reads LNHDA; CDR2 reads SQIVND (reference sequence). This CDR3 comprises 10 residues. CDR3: CASHYYGYTF. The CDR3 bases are TGTGCCAGTCACTACTATGGCTACACCTTC.

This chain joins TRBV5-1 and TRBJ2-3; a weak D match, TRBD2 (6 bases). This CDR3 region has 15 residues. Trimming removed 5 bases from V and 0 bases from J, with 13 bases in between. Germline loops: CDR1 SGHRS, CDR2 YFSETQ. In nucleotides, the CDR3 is TGCGCCAGCAGTCCCTCCCGGGGGAGCACAGATACGCAGTATTTT. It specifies CASSPSRGSTDTQYF.

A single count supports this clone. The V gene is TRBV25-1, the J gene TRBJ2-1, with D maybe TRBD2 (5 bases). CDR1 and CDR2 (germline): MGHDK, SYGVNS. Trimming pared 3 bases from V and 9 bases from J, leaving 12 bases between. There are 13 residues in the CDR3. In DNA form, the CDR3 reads TGTGCCAGCAGTGAGCCAGGCGAGGGTGAGCAGTTCTTC. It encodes CASSEPGEGEQFF.

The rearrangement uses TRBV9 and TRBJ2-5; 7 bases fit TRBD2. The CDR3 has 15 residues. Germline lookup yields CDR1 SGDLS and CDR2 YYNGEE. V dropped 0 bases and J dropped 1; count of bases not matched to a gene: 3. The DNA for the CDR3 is TGTGCCAGCAGCGTAGCAGCGGGATTCCAAGAGACCCAGTACTTC. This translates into CASSVAAGFQETQYF. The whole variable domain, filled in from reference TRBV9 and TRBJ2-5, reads DSGVTQTPKHLITATGQRVTLRCSPRSGDLSVYWYQQSLDQGLQFLIQYYNGEERAKGNILERFSAQQFPDLHSELNLSSLELGDSALYFCASSVAAGFQETQYFGPGTRLLVL.

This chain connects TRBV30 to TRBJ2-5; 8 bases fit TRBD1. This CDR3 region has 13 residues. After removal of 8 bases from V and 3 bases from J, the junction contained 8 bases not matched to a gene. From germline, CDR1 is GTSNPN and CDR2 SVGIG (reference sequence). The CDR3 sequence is CANGQGGKETQYF. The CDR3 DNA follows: TGTGCCAACGGACAGGGAGGAAAAGAGACCCAGTACTTC.

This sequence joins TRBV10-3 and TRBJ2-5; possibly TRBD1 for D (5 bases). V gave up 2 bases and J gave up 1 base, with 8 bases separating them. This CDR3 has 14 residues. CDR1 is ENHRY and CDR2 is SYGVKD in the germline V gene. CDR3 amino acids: CAISEGQGQETQYF. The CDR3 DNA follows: TGTGCCATCAGTGAGGGGCAGGGCCAAGAGACCCAGTACTTC.

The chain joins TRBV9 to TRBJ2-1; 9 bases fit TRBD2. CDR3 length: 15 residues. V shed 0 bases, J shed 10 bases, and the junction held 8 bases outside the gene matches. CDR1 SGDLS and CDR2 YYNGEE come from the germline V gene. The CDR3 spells CASSVVLAGEGEQFF. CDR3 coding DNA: TGTGCCAGCAGCGTAGTGTTAGCGGGAGAAGGCGAGCAGTTCTTC.

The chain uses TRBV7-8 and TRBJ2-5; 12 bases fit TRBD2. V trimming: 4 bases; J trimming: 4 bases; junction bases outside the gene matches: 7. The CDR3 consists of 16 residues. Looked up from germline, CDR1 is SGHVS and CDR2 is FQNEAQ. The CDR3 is CASSSLAGGRRETQYF. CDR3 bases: TGTGCCAGCAGCTCTCTAGCGGGAGGGAGGCGAGAGACCCAGTACTTC.

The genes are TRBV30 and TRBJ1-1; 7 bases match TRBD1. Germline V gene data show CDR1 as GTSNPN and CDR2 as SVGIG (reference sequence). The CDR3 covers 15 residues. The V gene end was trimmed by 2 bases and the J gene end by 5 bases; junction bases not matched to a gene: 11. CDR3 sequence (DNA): TGTGCCTGGAGTCCAAACGGCAGGGGGGAAACTGAAGCTTTCTTT. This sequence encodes CAWSPNGRGETEAFF.

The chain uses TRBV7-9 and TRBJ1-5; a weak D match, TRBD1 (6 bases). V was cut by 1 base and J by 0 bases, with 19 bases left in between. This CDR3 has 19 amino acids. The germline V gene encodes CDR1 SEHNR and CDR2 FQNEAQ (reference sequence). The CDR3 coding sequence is TGTGCCAGCAGCTTAGTAAGAGCGGGGACACCCTATAGCAATCAGCCCCAGCATTTT. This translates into CASSLVRAGTPYSNQPQHF.

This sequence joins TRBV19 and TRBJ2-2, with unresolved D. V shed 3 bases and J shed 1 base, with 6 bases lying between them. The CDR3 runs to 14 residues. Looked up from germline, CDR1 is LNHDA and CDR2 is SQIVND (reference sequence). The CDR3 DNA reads TGTGCCAGTAGTATGCGAGGGAACACCGGGGAGCTGTTTTTT. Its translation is CASSMRGNTGELFF.

CDR3 protein: CASSIGREDIQYF. The CDR3, as DNA: TGTGCCAGTAGTATAGGCAGGGAGGACATTCAGTACTTC. V gene TRBV19 combines with J gene TRBJ2-4; D possibly corresponds to TRBD2 (6 bases). Germline CDR1 reads LNHDA; CDR2 reads SQIVND (reference sequence). This CDR3 has 13 residues. Trimming removed 1 base at V and 8 bases at J, with 9 bases between.

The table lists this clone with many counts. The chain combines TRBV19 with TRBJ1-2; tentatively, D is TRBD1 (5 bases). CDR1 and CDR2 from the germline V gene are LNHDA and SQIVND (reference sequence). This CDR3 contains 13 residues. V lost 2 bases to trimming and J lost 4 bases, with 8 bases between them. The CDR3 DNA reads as TGTGCCAGTAGTATATGGGGCTTCTATGGCTACACCTTC. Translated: CASSIWGFYGYTF.

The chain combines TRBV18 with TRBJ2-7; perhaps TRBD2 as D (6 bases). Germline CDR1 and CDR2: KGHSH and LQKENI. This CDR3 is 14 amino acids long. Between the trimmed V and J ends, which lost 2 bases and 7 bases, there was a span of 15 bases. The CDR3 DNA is TGTGCCAGCTCACCAGGGACTTCACATTATGAGCAGTACTTC. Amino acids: CASSPGTSHYEQYF.

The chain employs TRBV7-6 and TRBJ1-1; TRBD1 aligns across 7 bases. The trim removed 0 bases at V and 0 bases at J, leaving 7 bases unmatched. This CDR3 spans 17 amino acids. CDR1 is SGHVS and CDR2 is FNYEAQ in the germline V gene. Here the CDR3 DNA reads TGTGCCAGCAGCTTAGCGTGGGGACAGTCCCTGAACACTGAAGCTTTCTTT. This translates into CASSLAWGQSLNTEAFF. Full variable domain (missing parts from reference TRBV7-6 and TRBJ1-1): GAGVSQSPRYKVTKRGQDVALRCDPISGHVSLYWYRQALGQGPEFLTYFNYEAQQDKSGLPNDRFSAERPEGSISTLTIQRTEQRDSAMYRCASSLAWGQSLNTEAFFGQGTRLTVV.

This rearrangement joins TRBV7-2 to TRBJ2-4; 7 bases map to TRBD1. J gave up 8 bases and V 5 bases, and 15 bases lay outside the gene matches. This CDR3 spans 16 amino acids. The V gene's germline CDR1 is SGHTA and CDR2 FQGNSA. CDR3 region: CASSPNDRAVLDIQYF. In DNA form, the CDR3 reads TGTGCCAGCAGCCCGAATGACAGGGCCGTGTTAGACATTCAGTACTTC. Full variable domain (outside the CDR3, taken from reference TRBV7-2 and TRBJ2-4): GAGVSQSPSNKVTEKGKDVELRCDPISGHTALYWYRQSLGQGLEFLIYFQGNSAPDKSGLPSDRFSAERTGGSVSTLTIQRTQQEDSAVYLCASSPNDRAVLDIQYFGAGTRLSVL.

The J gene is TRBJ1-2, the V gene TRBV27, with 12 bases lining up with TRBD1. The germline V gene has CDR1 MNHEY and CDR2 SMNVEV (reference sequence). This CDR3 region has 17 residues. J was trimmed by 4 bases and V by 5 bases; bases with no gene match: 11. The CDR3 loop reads CASSPPGQGAFGYGYTF. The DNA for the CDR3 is TGTGCCAGCAGTCCCCCGGGACAGGGGGCTTTCGGCTATGGCTACACCTTC.

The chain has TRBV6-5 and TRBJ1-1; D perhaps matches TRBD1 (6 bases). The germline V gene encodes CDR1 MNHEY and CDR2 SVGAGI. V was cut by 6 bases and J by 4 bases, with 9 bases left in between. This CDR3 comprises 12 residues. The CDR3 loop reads CASRKGGTEAFF. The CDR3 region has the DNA TGTGCCAGCAGAAAAGGGGGCACTGAAGCTTTCTTT.

The CDR3 sequence: CASSITVASQPQHF. Written as DNA, the CDR3 is TGTGCCAGTAGTATAACGGTCGCTTCCCAGCCCCAGCATTTT. The J gene is TRBJ1-5, the V gene TRBV19; no definite D call. Germline V lookup: CDR1 LNHDA, CDR2 SQIVND (reference sequence). Trimming took off 2 bases at V and 7 bases at J, with 12 bases between the two ends. The CDR3 has 14 amino acids.

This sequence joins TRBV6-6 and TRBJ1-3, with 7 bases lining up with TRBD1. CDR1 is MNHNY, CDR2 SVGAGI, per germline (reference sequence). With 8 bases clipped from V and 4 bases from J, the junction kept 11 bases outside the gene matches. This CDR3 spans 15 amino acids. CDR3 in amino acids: CASLPGQRAGNTIYF. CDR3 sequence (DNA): TGTGCCAGCTTACCGGGACAGAGGGCGGGAAACACCATATATTTT.

CDR3 in amino acids: CASSLGPSTDTQYF. The CDR3 DNA follows: TGTGCCAGCAGCTTAGGCCCTAGCACAGATACGCAGTATTTT. This sequence joins TRBV7-3 and TRBJ2-3; D not certain. CDR1 and CDR2 from the germline V gene are SGHTA and FQGTGA. CDR3 size: 14 residues. V shed 2 bases and J shed 0 bases, with 6 bases lying between them.

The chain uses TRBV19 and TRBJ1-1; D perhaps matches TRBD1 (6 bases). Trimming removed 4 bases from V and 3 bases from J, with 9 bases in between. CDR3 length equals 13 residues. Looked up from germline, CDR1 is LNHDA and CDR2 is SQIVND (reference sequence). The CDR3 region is CASSRTGYTEAFF. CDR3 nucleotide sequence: TGTGCCAGTAGTAGAACAGGGTACACTGAAGCTTTCTTT.

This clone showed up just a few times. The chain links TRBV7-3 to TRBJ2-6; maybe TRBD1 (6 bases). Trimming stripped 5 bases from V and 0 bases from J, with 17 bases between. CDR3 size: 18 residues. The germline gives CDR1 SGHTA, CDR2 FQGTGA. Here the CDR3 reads CASSPAYRVSSGANVLTF. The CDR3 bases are TGTGCCAGCAGCCCCGCCTACAGGGTGAGCTCTGGGGCCAACGTCCTGACTTTC.

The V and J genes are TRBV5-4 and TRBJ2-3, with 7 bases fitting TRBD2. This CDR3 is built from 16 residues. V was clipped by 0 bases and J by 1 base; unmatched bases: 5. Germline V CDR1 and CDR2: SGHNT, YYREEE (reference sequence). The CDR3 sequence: CASSLGREVRTDTQYF. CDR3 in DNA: TGTGCCAGCAGCTTGGGTCGGGAGGTTCGCACAGATACGCAGTATTTT.

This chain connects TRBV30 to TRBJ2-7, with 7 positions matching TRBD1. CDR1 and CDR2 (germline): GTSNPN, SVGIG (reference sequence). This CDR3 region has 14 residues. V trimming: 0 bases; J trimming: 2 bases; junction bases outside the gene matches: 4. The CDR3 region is CAWSVRQGAYEQYF. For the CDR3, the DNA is TGTGCCTGGAGTGTAAGGCAGGGGGCCTACGAGCAGTACTTC.